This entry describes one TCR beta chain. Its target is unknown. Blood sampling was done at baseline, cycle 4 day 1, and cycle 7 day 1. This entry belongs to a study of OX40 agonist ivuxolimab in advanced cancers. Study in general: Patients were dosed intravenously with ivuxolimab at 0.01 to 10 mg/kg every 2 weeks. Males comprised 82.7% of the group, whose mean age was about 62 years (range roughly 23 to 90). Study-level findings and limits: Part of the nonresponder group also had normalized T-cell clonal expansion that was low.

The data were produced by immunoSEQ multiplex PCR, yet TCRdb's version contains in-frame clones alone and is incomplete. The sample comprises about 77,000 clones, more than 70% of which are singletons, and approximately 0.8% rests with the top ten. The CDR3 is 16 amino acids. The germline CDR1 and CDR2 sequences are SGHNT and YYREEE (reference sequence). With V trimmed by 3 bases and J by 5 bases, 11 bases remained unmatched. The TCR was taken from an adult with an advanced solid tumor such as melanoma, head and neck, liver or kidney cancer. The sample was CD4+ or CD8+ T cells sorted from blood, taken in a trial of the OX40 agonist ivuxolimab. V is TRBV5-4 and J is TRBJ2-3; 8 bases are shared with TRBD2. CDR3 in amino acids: CASSSGMSGRGDTQYF. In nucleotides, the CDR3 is TGTGCCAGCAGCTCCGGAATGAGCGGGAGAGGAGATACGCAGTATTTT.